This T cell receptor (beta chain) was identified in a study of blood T cells in healthy people across ages. Whole-study findings and limits: Any conclusive comparison of naive versus antigen-experienced cells was prevented by using unsorted PBMCs.

As regards this clonotype: The antigen is not known.

Germline V lookup: CDR1 KGHDR, CDR2 SFDVKD. The V end was cut by 1 base, the J end by 4 bases, with 1 base between. The CDR3 loop spans 12 amino acids. PCR was performed a second time for 7 to 11 cycles using a sample-barcoded 5' primer and a J-beta primer mix. A tag from a template-switch adaptor with 12 random nucleotides marked each cDNA molecule. TCRdb recomputed calls from the 5' RACE reads with MiXCR, one row per CDR3 protein. The table includes some 1.5 million distinct CDR3 sequences, about 30% detected once. Sample donors were healthy Caucasian individuals that came from Russia, aged roughly 6 to 100.

The sequence was obtained from a woman aged 25 to 39 in good health. The V and J genes are TRBV24-1 and TRBJ2-1; D is unresolved. The sample consisted of blood. CDR3 loop: CATSDLYNEQFF. Here the CDR3 DNA reads TGTGCCACCAGTGATTTATACAATGAGCAGTTCTTC.